These 11 T cell receptor beta chains originate from one sample sequenced in a study of cytomegalovirus exposure and HLA in healthy donors. The table came from immunoSEQ multiplex PCR; TCRdb's copy has only in-frame clones and leaves some out. The profile covers 110,000 to 150,000 clones, with roughly 86% appearing a single time and about 1.5% taken by the ten largest. Input material: PBMCs. Receptor source: a woman in her thirties in good health and CMV-seronegative.

This clone was observed once. CDR3 sequence: CASSLAGRQETQYF. The CDR3 DNA is TGTGCCAGCAGCTTGGCCGGGAGACAAGAGACCCAGTACTTC. The rearrangement joins TRBV7-2 to TRBJ2-5, with D possibly matching TRBD2 (6 bases). This CDR3 comprises 14 residues. Germline CDR1 and CDR2: SGHTA and FQGNSA. V was clipped by 3 bases and J by 2 bases, with 10 bases between them.

The V and J genes are TRBV4-1 and TRBJ1-5; D remains ambiguous. The CDR3 has 16 amino acids. Trimming took 0 bases from V and 2 from J, leaving 11 bases between them. Germline V gene sequence: CDR1 MGHRA, CDR2 YSYEKL. CDR3 in amino acids: CASSQDSGFGNQPQHF. The CDR3, as DNA: TGCGCCAGCAGCCAAGATTCCGGGTTCGGCAATCAGCCCCAGCATTTT.

This clone was counted a few times. The gene calls are TRBV5-1 and TRBJ1-2; D is unresolved. The CDR3 totals 16 residues. The V end lost 0 bases, the J end lost 1 base, and 13 bases lay between the germline ends. Per germline, CDR1 SGHRS and CDR2 YFSETQ. CDR3 coding DNA: TGCGCCAGCAGCTTGGGTGGAACGGGGAGTAACTATGGCTACACCTTC. This codes for CASSLGGTGSNYGYTF. Combining the CDR3 with reference TRBV5-1 and TRBJ1-2 gives the whole variable domain KAGVTQTPRYLIKTRGQQVTLSCSPISGHRSVSWYQQTPGQGLQFLFEYFSETQRNKGNFPGRFSGRQFSNSRSEMNVSTLELGDSALYLCASSLGGTGSNYGYTFGSGTRLTVV.

V usage is TRBV4-1 and J usage is TRBJ2-7, with TRBD1 matching 9 bases. The CDR3 runs to 16 residues. The V gene's germline CDR1 is MGHRA and CDR2 YSYEKL. J gave up 3 bases and V 3 bases, and 9 bases lay outside the gene matches. In nucleotides, the CDR3 is TGCGCCAGCAGCCAGAAGAACAGGGGGCCCATCTACGAGCAGTACTTC. It codes for CASSQKNRGPIYEQYF.

The chain links TRBV7-8 to TRBJ2-7; 9 positions match TRBD1. The CDR3 covers 14 residues. Per germline, CDR1 SGHVS and CDR2 FQNEAQ. V was clipped by 5 bases and J by 5 bases; unmatched bases: 7. In DNA form, the CDR3 reads TGTGCCAGCAGCCCTCGGGACAGGGATAACGAGCAGTACTTC. This gives the protein CASSPRDRDNEQYF.

The chain carries TRBV7-2 and TRBJ1-1; D is undetermined. The CDR3 extends over 15 amino acids. The V and J ends lost 3 bases and 4 bases respectively, with 15 bases between them. Per germline, CDR1 SGHTA and CDR2 FQGNSA. The CDR3 coding sequence is TGTGCCAGCAGCTTTGATCGGGTGACGAGCACTGAAGCTTTCTTT. As protein: CASSFDRVTSTEAFF.

This rearrangement joins TRBV19 to TRBJ2-3; TRBD2 matches at 9 bases. Trimming cost V 2 bases and J 4 bases; bases outside gene matches: 7. The CDR3 is 16 amino acids. Germline V gene lookup returns CDR1 LNHDA and CDR2 SQIVND (reference sequence). The CDR3: CASSIRNAGGPDTQYF. Written as DNA, the CDR3 is TGTGCCAGTAGTATAAGGAACGCGGGGGGGCCAGATACGCAGTATTTT. The full variable domain, rest sourced from reference TRBV19 and TRBJ2-3, is DGGITQSPKYLFRKEGQNVTLSCEQNLNHDAMYWYRQDPGQGLRLIYYSQIVNDFQKGDIAEGYSVSREKKESFPLTVTSAQKNPTAFYLCASSIRNAGGPDTQYFGPGTRLTVL.

The chain links TRBV2 to TRBJ2-7; possibly TRBD2 for D (5 bases). V gave up 3 bases and J gave up 2 bases, with 14 bases separating them. Germline-derived CDR1 and CDR2 are SNHLY and FYNNEI. The CDR3 consists of 15 residues. The CDR3 protein is CASSETGTVAYEQYF. Written as DNA, the CDR3 is TGTGCCAGCAGTGAGACGGGAACAGTTGCCTACGAGCAGTACTTC.

The J gene is TRBJ1-1, the V gene TRBV6-5; no reliable D call. The CDR3 contains 13 residues. Germline CDR1 is MNHEY and CDR2 is SVGAGI. V was pared by 8 bases and J by 7 bases, with 17 bases between. The CDR3 region is CASQAARSIEAFF. Here the CDR3 DNA reads TGTGCCAGCCAGGCCGCCCGTAGTATTGAAGCTTTCTTT.

The V gene is TRBV15, the J gene TRBJ2-7; 9 nucleotides agree with TRBD1. The germline V gene has CDR1 LNHNV and CDR2 YYDKDF (reference sequence). After removal of 1 base from V and 3 bases from J, the junction contained 1 base not matched to a gene. CDR3 length: 14 amino acids. CDR3 nucleotides: TGTGCCACCAGCAGAGGGGGACAGGGCTACGAGCAGTACTTC. Translating gives CATSRGGQGYEQYF.

The table lists this clone with a few counts. V and J are TRBV6-6 and TRBJ1-2, with 7 positions matching TRBD1. The CDR3 has 14 amino acids. Germline CDR1 is MNHNY and CDR2 is SVGAGI (reference sequence). The V gene end was trimmed by 5 bases and the J gene end by 2 bases; junction bases not matched to a gene: 5. The CDR3 region is CASSLQGLNYGYTF. DNA of the CDR3: TGTGCCAGCAGTCTACAGGGGCTGAACTATGGCTACACCTTC.